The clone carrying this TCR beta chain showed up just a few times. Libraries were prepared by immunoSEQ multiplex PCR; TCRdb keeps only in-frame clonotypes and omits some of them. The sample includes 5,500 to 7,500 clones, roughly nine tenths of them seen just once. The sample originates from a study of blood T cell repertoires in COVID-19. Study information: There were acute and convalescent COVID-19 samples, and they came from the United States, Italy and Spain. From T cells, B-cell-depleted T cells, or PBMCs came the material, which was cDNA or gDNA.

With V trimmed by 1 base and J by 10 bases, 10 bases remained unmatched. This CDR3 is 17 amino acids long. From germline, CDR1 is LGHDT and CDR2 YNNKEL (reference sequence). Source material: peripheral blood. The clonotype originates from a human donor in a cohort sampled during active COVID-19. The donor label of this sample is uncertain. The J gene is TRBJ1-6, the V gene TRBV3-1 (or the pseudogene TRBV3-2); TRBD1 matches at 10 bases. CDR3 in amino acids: CASSQGLFRDRGSPLHF. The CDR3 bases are TGTGCCAGCAGCCAAGGACTCTTCCGGGACAGGGGCTCACCCCTCCACTTT.